What follows describes a single T cell receptor (beta chain). The source of the sample is a study of blood T cell repertoires in COVID-19. Across the whole study: Acute and convalescent COVID-19 samples came from the United States, Italy and Spain.

The data were produced by immunoSEQ multiplex PCR, yet TCRdb's version contains in-frame clones alone and is incomplete. In the table there are more than 25,000 clones, 85% to 90% of which are singletons. The germline gives CDR1 LNHDA, CDR2 SQIVND (reference sequence). The length of the CDR3 is 15 residues. V shed 10 bases and J 2 bases; nucleotides not matched to a gene: 9. The chain employs TRBV19 and TRBJ1-5, with TRBD1 matching 9 bases. The sequencing sample was made of peripheral blood. This sequence originates from a human donor with acute or convalescent COVID-19. The donor label of this sample is uncertain. In nucleotides, the CDR3 is TGTGCCACATCAGACAGGGGGAGGGGCAATCAGCCCCAGCATTTT. Residues: CATSDRGRGNQPQHF.